This T cell receptor (beta chain) was documented in a study of multiple sclerosis patients with progressive multifocal leukoencephalopathy. The protocol was immunoSEQ multiplex PCR, while the TCRdb copy is restricted to in-frame clones and leaves out a portion. The sample records fewer than 35,000 clones, around nine tenths being singletons. Overall study results and limits: The findings' link to JC virus versus immunocompromise remained uncertain. Less diverse TRB repertoires were suggested in most PML patients. Preferential TRBV-TRBJ pairings or common gene usage were not detected at PML.

Time point meaning: before natalizumab initiation. Prior interferon beta treatment was universal, and the PML patients were all female. About this clone: Its antigen is undetermined.

The source of this sequence is a human donor with multiple sclerosis. The sample comprised PBMCs.

As DNA, the CDR3 is TGCGCCAGCAGCGTGGACAGGCTGAACACTGAAGCTTTCTTT. Its translation is CASSVDRLNTEAFF. This sequence joins TRBV5-1 and TRBJ1-1, with 7 bases lining up with TRBD1. V trimming: 4 bases; J trimming: 0 bases; junction bases outside the gene matches: 3. The V gene's germline CDR1 is SGHRS and CDR2 YFSETQ. The CDR3 runs 14 residues.